These 18 T cell receptor beta chains were all obtained from the same sample, sequenced in a study of cytomegalovirus exposure and HLA in healthy donors. A multiplex PCR was run with 60 Vbeta primers and 13 Jbeta primers. Assay used: immunoSEQ multiplex PCR; TCRdb lists only in-frame clones, some missing. The repertoire includes roughly 78,000 clones, around 58% of them detected once, and 5.7% sits in the top ten. The material sequenced was PBMCs. All receptors derive from a man in his thirties or forties in good health and CMV-seropositive.

V is TRBV7-9 and J is TRBJ1-3; D not resolved. V lost 1 base to trimming and J lost 0 bases, with 13 bases between them. Germline V gives CDR1 SEHNR, CDR2 FQNEAQ (reference sequence). CDR3 length: 17 amino acids. This CDR3 reads CASSLELGRRSGNTIYF. CDR3 bases: TGTGCCAGCAGCTTAGAGTTAGGGAGGCGCTCTGGAAACACCATATATTTT.

The rearrangement joins TRBV15 to TRBJ1-1; D uncertain. V was clipped by 0 bases and J by 5 bases, with 13 bases between them. Germline V gene sequence: CDR1 LNHNV, CDR2 YYDKDF (reference sequence). This CDR3 contains 15 residues. The CDR3 nucleotides are TGTGCCACCAGCAGAGATCTCAACAGTGGGACTGAAGCTTTCTTT. Protein product: CATSRDLNSGTEAFF.

The rearrangement uses TRBV4-1 and TRBJ2-7; tentative D call: TRBD2 (7 bases). The CDR3 length is 17 residues. V was pared by 0 bases and J by 0 bases, with 15 bases between. Germline loops: CDR1 MGHRA, CDR2 YSYEKL. The CDR3, as DNA: TGCGCCAGCAGCCAAGAATTTACGGGGGGCCTCTCCTACGAGCAGTACTTC. Its protein is CASSQEFTGGLSYEQYF.

The chain combines TRBV4-3 with TRBJ1-4, with D unclear. The V and J ends lost 0 bases and 12 bases respectively, with 11 bases between them. CDR1 is LGHNA, CDR2 YSLEER, per germline. The CDR3 spans 13 residues. CDR3 DNA: TGCGCCAGCAGCCAAGAAATCGGGAGGGAACTGTTTTTT. As protein: CASSQEIGRELFF.

The gene calls are TRBV28 and TRBJ2-7, with 11 bases matching TRBD2. The CDR3 covers 15 residues. The ends lost 7 bases at V and 7 bases at J; junction bases unmatched: 12. CDR1 MDHEN and CDR2 SYDVKM come from the germline V gene. CDR3 coding DNA: TGTGCCAGCACGAGATTAGCGGGAGGGCTGGGGGAGCAGTACTTC. Protein: CASTRLAGGLGEQYF.

This clone was recorded a few times. The chain combines TRBV2 with TRBJ1-3, with D possibly being TRBD1 (5 bases). The germline gives CDR1 SNHLY, CDR2 FYNNEI. CDR3 length equals 15 residues. V was shortened by 1 base and J by 2 bases, with 9 bases between the two germline ends. In DNA form, the CDR3 reads TGTGCCAGCAGTGAAGGGCAGGGTACTGGAAACACCATATATTTT. Translating gives CASSEGQGTGNTIYF.

The genes are TRBV5-1 and TRBJ2-2; D gene unclear. Trimming took 4 bases from V and 3 from J, leaving 10 bases between them. Germline-derived CDR1 and CDR2 are SGHRS and YFSETQ. The CDR3 runs 14 residues. The CDR3 region is CASSPWADTGELFF. CDR3 nucleotides: TGCGCCAGCAGCCCTTGGGCCGACACCGGGGAGCTGTTTTTT.

This clone was recorded only once. An end of the junction differs from the germline gene, which may be a read error. V usage is TRBV18 and J usage is TRBJ2-3; TRBD2 matches at 9 bases. The germline V gene has CDR1 KGHSH and CDR2 LQKENI. The CDR3 length is 14 residues. The CDR3 loop is CASSQGTSRDTQYF. For the CDR3, the DNA is TGTGCCAGCTCACAGGGGACTAGCAGAGATACGCAGTATTTT. The full variable domain, rest sourced from reference TRBV18 and TRBJ2-3, is NAGVMQNPRHLVRRRGQEARLRCSPMKGHSHVYWYRQLPEEGLKFMVYLQKENIIDESGMPKERFSAEFPKEGPSILRIQQVVRGDSAAYFCASSQGTSRDTQYFGPGTRLTVL.

Only a few counts were recorded for this clone. J is TRBJ2-1 and V is TRBV11-2, with no clear D. Trimming pared 0 bases from V and 8 bases from J, leaving 14 bases between. CDR3 size: 15 residues. CDR1 is SGHAT and CDR2 is FQNNGV in the germline V gene. The CDR3 reads CASSLETAKLHEQFF. The DNA for the CDR3 is TGTGCCAGCAGCTTAGAGACTGCGAAGCTCCATGAGCAGTTCTTC.

The genes are TRBV28 and TRBJ2-7, with D maybe TRBD2 (6 bases). The CDR3 spans 17 residues. The germline gives CDR1 MDHEN, CDR2 SYDVKM. V was pared by 4 bases and J by 2 bases, with 21 bases between. CDR3 amino acids: CASSSPIAERRTYEQYF. CDR3 sequence (DNA): TGTGCCAGCAGTTCCCCTATAGCGGAGCGGAGAACCTACGAGCAGTACTTC.

In nucleotides, the CDR3 is TGTGCCTGCGGCCGGGAGGGTCAGTACGAGCAGTACTTC. The encoded protein is CACGREGQYEQYF. The chain uses TRBV27 and TRBJ2-7; 8 nucleotides match TRBD2. CDR3 length: 13 residues. Unmatched junction bases numbered 10, after V lost 11 bases and J lost 4 bases. Germline lookup yields CDR1 MNHEY and CDR2 SMNVEV (reference sequence).

The genes are TRBV6-5 and TRBJ1-1; the D gene is possibly TRBD1 (5 bases). Germline values: CDR1 MNHEY, CDR2 SVGAGI. Trimming stripped 4 bases from V and 7 bases from J, with 19 bases between. The CDR3 length is 15 residues. The DNA of the CDR3 is TGTGCCAGCAGTTTCCGGGGGGTCAGAACAAATGAAGCTTTCTTT. Translating it yields CASSFRGVRTNEAFF.

This clone was seen more than once but under ten times. This CDR3 is CAISESNSGGSEQYF. The CDR3, as DNA: TGTGCCATCAGTGAGTCGAATAGCGGGGGGTCCGAGCAGTACTTC. The genes are TRBV10-3 and TRBJ2-7, with 10 bases that match TRBD2. V shed 0 bases, J shed 6 bases, and the junction held 5 bases outside the gene matches. This CDR3 has 15 amino acids. Germline V gives CDR1 ENHRY, CDR2 SYGVKD.

This clone was observed once. The CDR3 DNA reads TGTGCCAGCAGCAAACAGGGAGGCACAGATACGCAGTATTTT. Its protein product is CASSKQGGTDTQYF. This sequence joins TRBV9 and TRBJ2-3, with D possibly being TRBD1 (6 bases). The CDR3 has 14 amino acids. From germline, CDR1 is SGDLS and CDR2 YYNGEE. V lost 4 bases and J 1 base, leaving 10 bases between the germline ends. The complete variable domain, with remaining parts taken from reference TRBV9 and TRBJ2-3, reads DSGVTQTPKHLITATGQRVTLRCSPRSGDLSVYWYQQSLDQGLQFLIQYYNGEERAKGNILERFSAQQFPDLHSELNLSSLELGDSALYFCASSKQGGTDTQYFGPGTRLTVL.

The chain couples TRBV7-3 to TRBJ2-1; 9 positions match TRBD2. With 0 bases clipped from V and 8 bases from J, the junction kept 2 bases outside the gene matches. The length of the CDR3 is 14 residues. Germline values: CDR1 SGHTA, CDR2 FQGTGA. The DNA for the CDR3 is TGTGCCAGCAGCTTAACTAGCGGGAGCGATGAGCAGTTCTTC. Its translation is CASSLTSGSDEQFF.

The rearrangement joins TRBV7-8 to TRBJ2-1; D is possibly TRBD1 (5 bases). The CDR3 contains 15 residues. With 1 base removed from V and 9 bases from J, the gap between germline ends came to 16 bases. CDR1 is SGHVS, CDR2 FQNEAQ, per germline. The CDR3, as DNA: TGTGCCAGCAGCTTAGTAGGGGCCGGAGTGGGTGAGCAGTTCTTC. The encoded protein is CASSLVGAGVGEQFF.

The chain couples TRBV19 to TRBJ2-7; 9 bases are shared with TRBD1. V lost 8 bases, J lost 1 base, and 3 bases stayed unmatched. This CDR3 comprises 13 residues. The germline gives CDR1 LNHDA, CDR2 SQIVND (reference sequence). CDR3 sequence (DNA): TGTGCCAGTTGGGGGACAGGGTCCTACGAGCAGTACTTC. This codes for CASWGTGSYEQYF.

The chain recombines TRBV6-6 with TRBJ2-3; TRBD1 matches 7 bases. The CDR3 loop spans 16 amino acids. J lost 4 bases, V lost 4 bases, and 11 bases had no gene match. Per germline, CDR1 MNHNY and CDR2 SVGAGI (reference sequence). CDR3 nucleotide sequence: TGTGCCAGCAGTTCCGCACACAGGGGAGCCCCAGATACGCAGTATTTT. Amino acid sequence: CASSSAHRGAPDTQYF.